These 10 T cell receptor beta chains came from one sample sequenced in a study of shared clonotypes between healthy human individuals. Generated by immunoSEQ multiplex PCR, the TCRdb table keeps only in-frame clones and is missing some. The repertoire holds approximately 2,300,000 clones, with just under 95% as singletons. Input material: naive CD4+ T cells from PBMCs. The subset: CD45RA+ positively selected. These receptors came from a man between 18 and 35 years old in good health. Some clones in this sample may be carry-over from other donors' samples.

Comment on this clone: The sample has other DNA sequences that encode this CDR3 too. V and J are TRBV28 and TRBJ1-5; no clear D. Germline V lookup: CDR1 MDHEN, CDR2 SYDVKM. This CDR3 has 14 amino acids. V lost 2 bases and J 1 base, leaving 6 bases between the germline ends. The CDR3, as DNA: TGTGCCAGCAGTTTAGGAGGCAGCAATCAGCCCCAGCATTTT. Translating it yields CASSLGGSNQPQHF.

V gene TRBV28 combines with J gene TRBJ2-1; TRBD2 matches 7 bases. The germline V gene has CDR1 MDHEN and CDR2 SYDVKM. V lost 6 bases and J lost 1; bases outside the gene matches: 3. There are 14 residues in the CDR3. CDR3 nucleotide sequence: TGTGCCAGCAGGCGGGAGAAGTCCTACAATGAGCAGTTCTTC. This gives the protein CASRREKSYNEQFF.

This rearrangement joins TRBV7-9 to TRBJ2-1; 10 bases line up with TRBD2. The CDR3 is 19 residues long. Losses at the gene ends were 1 base for V and 0 bases for J; bases not matched to a gene: 9. In germline, CDR1 is SEHNR, CDR2 FQNEAQ (reference sequence). The CDR3 coding sequence is TGTGCCAGCAGCTTAGACAGGGCCCCTAGCGGGAGCTCCTACAATGAGCAGTTCTTC. Translated: CASSLDRAPSGSSYNEQFF.

The V call is TRBV6-1, the J call TRBJ1-1; D remains ambiguous. The CDR3 has 11 residues. V was trimmed by 5 bases and J by 10 bases, leaving 11 bases between them. Per the germline V gene, CDR1 is MNHNS and CDR2 is SASEGT. CDR3 residues: CASSYGGIAFF. The CDR3 coding sequence is TGTGCCAGCAGTTACGGTGGGATAGCTTTCTTT.

The CDR3 protein is CASSLAGLAGKPLREQYF. CDR3 bases: TGTGCCAGCAGCTTAGCTGGACTAGCGGGAAAGCCACTTCGGGAGCAGTACTTC. The chain carries TRBV11-1 and TRBJ2-7; TRBD2 matches 12 bases. The V gene's germline CDR1 is SGHAT and CDR2 FQDESV (reference sequence). V trimming: 0 bases; J trimming: 7 bases; junction bases outside the gene matches: 13. This CDR3 has 18 residues.

The chain couples TRBV2 to TRBJ1-2; D might be TRBD1 (6 bases). In germline, CDR1 is SNHLY, CDR2 FYNNEI. CDR3 length equals 13 residues. V was clipped by 5 bases and J by 4 bases, with 11 bases between them. CDR3 coding DNA: TGTGCCAGCAGTCCAGACAGGCTCTATGGCTACACCTTC. It codes for CASSPDRLYGYTF.

Only one count was recorded for this clone. V and J are TRBV11-2 and TRBJ2-5; 7 bases line up with TRBD1. The CDR3 contains 13 residues. Germline assignment: CDR1 SGHAT and CDR2 FQNNGV. The junction had 1 base not matched to a gene; V was cut back by 3 bases and J by 3 bases. CDR3 protein: CASSFTGEETQYF. Here the CDR3 DNA reads TGTGCCAGCAGCTTCACAGGGGAAGAGACCCAGTACTTC.

The chain is built from TRBV6-1 and TRBJ1-4, with D hard to call. Trimming took off 4 bases at V and 8 bases at J, with 14 bases between the two ends. Germline loops: CDR1 MNHNS, CDR2 SASEGT. This CDR3 comprises 14 residues. This CDR3 is CASSGSALGEKLFF. The CDR3, as DNA: TGTGCCAGCAGTGGGTCGGCATTAGGCGAAAAACTGTTTTTT.

V is TRBV25-1 and J is TRBJ1-2, with TRBD1 matching over 7 bases. Germline CDR1 is MGHDK and CDR2 is SYGVNS. The trim removed 3 bases at V and 8 bases at J, leaving 12 bases unmatched. The length of the CDR3 is 15 residues. CDR3 DNA: TGTGCCAGCAGTGAGCTGGACAGGAGTTTAGGAGGCTACACCTTC. Amino acids: CASSELDRSLGGYTF.

The rearrangement links TRBV27 to TRBJ1-3; D unclear. The CDR3 covers 14 residues. Germline CDR1 reads MNHEY; CDR2 reads SMNVEV (reference sequence). V shed 8 bases and J shed 2 bases, with 13 bases lying between them. As DNA, the CDR3 is TGTGCCAGCGGGAGTCGAGCCCCTGGAAACACCATATATTTT. Translating gives CASGSRAPGNTIYF.